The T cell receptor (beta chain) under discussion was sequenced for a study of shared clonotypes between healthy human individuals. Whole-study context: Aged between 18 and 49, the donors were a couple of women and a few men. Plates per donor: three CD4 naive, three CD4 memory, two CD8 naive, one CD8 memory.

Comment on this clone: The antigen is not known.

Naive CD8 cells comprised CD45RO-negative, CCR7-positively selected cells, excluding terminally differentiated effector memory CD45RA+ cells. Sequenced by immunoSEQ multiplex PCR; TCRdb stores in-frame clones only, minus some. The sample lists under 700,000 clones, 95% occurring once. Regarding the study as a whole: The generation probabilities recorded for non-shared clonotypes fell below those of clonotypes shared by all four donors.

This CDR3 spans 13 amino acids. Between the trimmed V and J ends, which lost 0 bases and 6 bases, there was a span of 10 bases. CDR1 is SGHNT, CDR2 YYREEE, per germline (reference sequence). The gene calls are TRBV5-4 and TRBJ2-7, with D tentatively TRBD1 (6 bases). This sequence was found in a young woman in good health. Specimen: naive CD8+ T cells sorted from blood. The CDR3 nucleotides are TGTGCCAGCAGCTTGGGACAGGTTACCGAGCAGTACTTC. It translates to CASSLGQVTEQYF.